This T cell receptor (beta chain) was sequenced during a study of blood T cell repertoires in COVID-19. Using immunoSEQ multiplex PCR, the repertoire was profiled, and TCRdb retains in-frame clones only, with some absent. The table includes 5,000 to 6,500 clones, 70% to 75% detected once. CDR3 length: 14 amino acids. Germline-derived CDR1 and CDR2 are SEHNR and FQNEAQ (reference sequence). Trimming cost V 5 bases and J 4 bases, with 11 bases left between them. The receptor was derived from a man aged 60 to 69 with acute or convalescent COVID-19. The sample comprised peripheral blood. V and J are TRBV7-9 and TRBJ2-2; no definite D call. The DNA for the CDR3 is TGTGCCAGCAGCCTAATGAGTGCCACCGGGGAGCTGTTTTTT. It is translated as CASSLMSATGELFF.